The entry below gives a single TCR beta chain sequence along with its context. As yet, its antigen is unknown. V lost 3 bases and J 2 bases, leaving 10 bases between the germline ends. Germline-derived CDR1 and CDR2 are SGHTA and FQGTGA. The CDR3 spans 14 residues. Libraries were prepared by immunoSEQ multiplex PCR; TCRdb keeps only in-frame clonotypes and omits some of them. The sample holds tens of thousands of clones, roughly 81% seen once. Sample time point: week 23, last vaccination. Doses of 300 ug of mutant IDH1 20-mer peptide were given with topical imiquimod. This sample is drawn from a study of a mutant IDH1 vaccine in newly diagnosed glioma.

The sequence was collected from a middle-aged woman with glioma. Some clones in this sample may be carry-over from other donors' samples. This specimen consisted of PBMCs, obtained from a glioma patient whose treatment included an IDH1 peptide vaccine. The rearrangement joins TRBV7-3 to TRBJ1-1; unclear D gene. DNA for the CDR3: TGTGCCAGCAGCTTTATTGGCGGAAACACTGAAGCTTTCTTT. It yields the protein CASSFIGGNTEAFF. The variable domain in full, completed from reference TRBV7-3 and TRBJ1-1, reads GAGVSQTPSNKVTEKGKYVELRCDPISGHTALYWYRQSLGQGPEFLIYFQGTGAADDSGLPNDRFFAVRPEGSVSTLKIQRTERGDSAVYLCASSFIGGNTEAFFGQGTRLTVV.